These 15 T cell receptor beta chains were all obtained from the same sample, sequenced in a study of cytomegalovirus exposure and HLA in healthy donors (dated 2017 in TCRdb). The library came from the immunoSEQ multiplex PCR assay. For the multiplex PCR, a mixture combining 60 forward primers for TCR Vbeta segments and 13 reverse primers for TCR Jbeta segments was used. TCRdb carries this immuneACCESS record with in-frame sequences only. Its versions omit some clonotypes, under half of them owing to an unresolved V gene in the studies checked, with the rest unexplained. For this sample there are 75,000 to 100,000 clones; 55% to 80% appear just once. The ten largest clonotypes hold less than 1.5% of the sample. The specimen was PBMCs. Receptors originate from a female donor in good health and CMV-seronegative.

This chain links TRBV28 with TRBJ2-7, with TRBD2 matching over 9 bases. V lost 4 bases, J lost 3 bases, and 1 base stayed unmatched. There are 13 residues in the CDR3. Germline V lookup: CDR1 MDHEN, CDR2 SYDVKM. In nucleotides, the CDR3 is TGTGCCAGCAGTTCTAGCGGGGTCTACGAGCAGTACTTC. The encoded protein is CASSSSGVYEQYF.

The CDR3 DNA reads TGTGCCAGCAGTTTGGGGGGGACTAGCGGACCCTACAATGAGCAGTTCTTC. Its translation is CASSLGGTSGPYNEQFF. The gene calls are TRBV28 and TRBJ2-1; 11 positions agree with TRBD2. V was pared by 3 bases and J by 2 bases, with 6 bases of the junction left unmatched. CDR3 length: 17 amino acids. In germline, CDR1 is MDHEN, CDR2 SYDVKM.

The chain is built from TRBV18 and TRBJ2-1, with 8 nucleotides matching TRBD2. CDR1 and CDR2 from the germline V gene are KGHSH and LQKENI. The junction had 9 bases not matched to a gene; V was cut back by 6 bases and J by 5 bases. CDR3 size: 15 residues. The CDR3 DNA reads as TGTGCCAGCTCGACGGGAGGGCCTAGGCACAATGAGCAGTTCTTC. It is translated as CASSTGGPRHNEQFF.

A single count supports this clone. J is TRBJ2-5 and V is TRBV29-1, with 9 bases aligning to TRBD1. J was trimmed by 2 bases and V by 6 bases; bases with no gene match: 1. The CDR3 extends over 12 amino acids. Germline CDR1 reads SQVTM; CDR2 reads ANQGSEA. This CDR3 reads CSVGTGQETQYF. The DNA of the CDR3 is TGCAGCGTCGGGACAGGGCAAGAGACCCAGTACTTC.

The V and J genes are TRBV27 and TRBJ2-7; 7 bases match TRBD2. Germline values: CDR1 MNHEY, CDR2 SMNVEV (reference sequence). The V segment lost 2 bases and the J segment 6 bases; nucleotides outside the gene matches: 4. This CDR3 comprises 13 residues. In nucleotides, the CDR3 is TGTGCCAGCAGTTTAAATGGGGGGGTCGAGCAGTACTTC. Translation: CASSLNGGVEQYF.

In its sample, this clone was seen a few times. The chain uses TRBV29-1 and TRBJ1-2; 8 bases line up with TRBD1. J was trimmed by 6 bases and V by 0 bases; bases with no gene match: 6. This CDR3 has 14 residues. From germline, CDR1 is SQVTM and CDR2 ANQGSEA. CDR3 sequence reads: CSVEDRTGIHGYTF. CDR3 DNA sequence: TGCAGCGTTGAAGATCGGACAGGGATTCATGGCTACACCTTC.

This clone has only a few counts. The chain uses TRBV27 and TRBJ2-6; 10 bases are shared with TRBD2. Germline V lookup: CDR1 MNHEY, CDR2 SMNVEV (reference sequence). V gave up 3 bases and J gave up 3 bases; unmatched junction bases: 5. The CDR3 loop spans 17 amino acids. CDR3 nucleotides: TGTGCCAGCAGTTTTCTAGCGGGAGCCTTTGGGGCCAACGTCCTGACTTTC. Translating gives CASSFLAGAFGANVLTF.

The chain is built from TRBV19 and TRBJ1-2; 7 nucleotides agree with TRBD1. Germline V gene sequence: CDR1 LNHDA, CDR2 SQIVND (reference sequence). After removal of 10 bases from V and 2 bases from J, the junction contained 10 bases not matched to a gene. This CDR3 is built from 14 residues. CDR3 protein: CATGFARGNYGYTF. The CDR3 DNA reads as TGTGCCACTGGGTTTGCCAGGGGGAACTATGGCTACACCTTC.

V gene TRBV14 combines with J gene TRBJ2-4; D is ambiguous. V dropped 1 base and J dropped 0 bases, with 13 bases sitting between them. CDR1 and CDR2 from the germline V gene are SGHDN and FVKESK. The CDR3 loop spans 17 amino acids. CDR3 region: CASSQAVGALAKNIQYF. DNA for the CDR3: TGTGCCAGCAGCCAAGCCGTGGGCGCCCTAGCCAAAAACATTCAGTACTTC.

J is TRBJ1-2 and V is TRBV19; D may be TRBD1 (6 bases). Trimming removed 4 bases at V and 2 bases at J, with 8 bases between. Per germline, CDR1 LNHDA and CDR2 SQIVND (reference sequence). The CDR3 spans 13 residues. DNA of the CDR3: TGTGCCAGTAGTACGACAGGAAACTATGGCTACACCTTC. Amino acids: CASSTTGNYGYTF.

The chain carries TRBV19 and TRBJ2-5, with D possibly being TRBD1 (5 bases). The V end was cut by 5 bases, the J end by 9 bases, with 19 bases between. This CDR3 region has 14 residues. Germline assignment: CDR1 LNHDA and CDR2 SQIVND (reference sequence). CDR3 nucleotides: TGTGCCAGTAGTCCAAAACGGGCCGTCAGGGCCCAGTACTTC. Its protein product is CASSPKRAVRAQYF.

The chain joins TRBV4-2 to TRBJ1-6; 7 positions agree with TRBD1. CDR3 length: 15 residues. V lost 0 bases and J lost 9; bases outside the gene matches: 5. CDR1 and CDR2 from the germline V gene are LGHNA and YNFKEQ. The CDR3 DNA sequence: TGTGCCAGCAGCCAAGACCGACAGGGTCTTTCACCCCTCCACTTT. This sequence encodes CASSQDRQGLSPLHF.

This clone was found once. V is TRBV4-1 and J is TRBJ2-6; possibly TRBD1 for D (5 bases). The germline V gene encodes CDR1 MGHRA and CDR2 YSYEKL. The germline V and J ends were trimmed by 4 bases and 0 bases, with 16 bases remaining between them. The CDR3 consists of 18 residues. The chain's CDR3 is CASSLGQGPSSGANVLTF. As DNA, the CDR3 is TGCGCCAGCAGCCTTGGGCAGGGCCCGTCCTCTGGGGCCAACGTCCTGACTTTC.

The chain recombines TRBV6-1 with TRBJ1-5, with 8 bases fitting TRBD1. The V gene's germline CDR1 is MNHNS and CDR2 SASEGT. The CDR3 runs 15 residues. The J segment lost 2 bases and the V segment lost 8 bases, leaving 8 bases of the junction unmatched. The CDR3: CASLADRVGNQPQHF. In nucleotides, the CDR3 is TGTGCCAGCTTGGCGGACAGGGTGGGCAATCAGCCCCAGCATTTT.

Only one count was recorded for this clone. This chain uses TRBV29-1 with TRBJ1-2, with a possible D match to TRBD1 (6 bases). V lost 5 bases, J lost 5 bases, and 21 bases lay in between. The V gene's germline CDR1 is SQVTM and CDR2 ANQGSEA. The CDR3 runs to 15 residues. The CDR3 loop is CSVQLLQGYRYGYTF. Here the CDR3 DNA reads TGCAGCGTTCAATTGCTACAGGGATATCGGTATGGCTACACCTTC. The complete variable domain, with remaining parts taken from reference TRBV29-1 and TRBJ1-2, reads SAVISQKPSRDICQRGTSLTIQCQVDSQVTMMFWYRQQPGQSLTLIATANQGSEATYESGFVIDKFPISRPNLTFSTLTVSNMSPEDSSIYLCSVQLLQGYRYGYTFGSGTRLTVV.